A selection of T cell receptor beta chains follows, all from one sample in a study of breast tumors, draining lymph nodes, adjacent tissues. Via MiXCR, TCRdb re-called the multiplex PCR reads, giving one row per CDR3 protein. There are 270,000 or so distinct CDR3 sequences in the sample; over 30% occur only once, and 0.85% to 1.3% lies in the top ten. Sequenced: axillary lymph node tissue. The receptors were gathered from a female donor with breast cancer. Some clones in this sample may be carry-over from other donors' samples. Both conserved end residues are trimmed from each CDR3. The D gene is left open where the match is weak.

cdr3_aa: ASSRPPGQAALAPTYEQY
v_call: TRBV6-5
d_call: -

cdr3_aa: SAQAGVETQY
v_call: TRBV20-1
d_call: TRBD2

cdr3_aa: ASSQQRRGLYGYT
v_call: TRBV7-9
d_call: TRBD1

cdr3_aa: ASSLAEGGWTQY
v_call: TRBV11-1
d_call: TRBD2

cdr3_aa: ASNVGTGQGGYT
v_call: TRBV2
d_call: TRBD1

cdr3_aa: ASSIGVNNSPLH
v_call: TRBV19
d_call: -

cdr3_aa: ASSLAGGEGQPQH
v_call: TRBV7-9
d_call: -

cdr3_aa: ASSDSAREGYNEQF
v_call: TRBV6-4
d_call: TRBD2

cdr3_aa: ASSLNQGGKLF
v_call: TRBV12-3/TRBV12-4
d_call: -

cdr3_aa: ASSEQGAEGQPQH
v_call: TRBV6-1
d_call: TRBD1

cdr3_aa: ASSSREVSEAF
v_call: TRBV7-8
d_call: -

cdr3_aa: ASNLRSEGYGYT
v_call: TRBV2
d_call: -

cdr3_aa: ASSQDDPRDRDNEKLF
v_call: TRBV4-2
d_call: TRBD1

cdr3_aa: ASTRTGTGAYEQY
v_call: TRBV7-9
d_call: TRBD1

cdr3_aa: ASSQGGLMANEQF
v_call: TRBV3-1
d_call: -